The present entry profiles one T cell receptor beta chain with its context. This CDR3 contains 13 residues. The V and J ends lost 1 base and 2 bases respectively, with 5 bases between them. Germline CDR1 SGHNT, CDR2 YYREEE (reference sequence). A quantity of about 0.5 to 1 ug RNA underwent reverse transcription using random hexamers. TCRdb re-called the immunoSEQ multiplex PCR reads with MiXCR, one entry per CDR3 protein. The table records 55,000 to 75,000 distinct CDR3 sequences, roughly 93% of them present only once. The data were obtained in a study of CD8 T cells in Susac syndrome. Overall study context: Sequenced Susac syndrome patients included more than five with active disease and roughly 8 who were in remission. Treatment at blood withdrawal was none, corticosteroids, or intravenous immunoglobulin alone in Susac syndrome patients.

In blood CD8+ and CD4+ T cells, TCR beta underwent sequencing. The chain employs TRBV5-4 and TRBJ2-3; D remains ambiguous. The sequencing sample was made of CD4+ T cells from PBMCs. The receptor was isolated from a human donor with Susac syndrome. The CDR3 nucleotides are TGTGCCAGCAGCTTGTACCCCACAGATACGCAGTATTTT. It translates to CASSLYPTDTQYF.